This T cell receptor (beta chain) was sequenced during a study of OX40 agonist ivuxolimab in advanced cancers. Study at large: Dosing consisted of intravenous ivuxolimab at 0.01 to 10 mg/kg every 2 weeks. At 65% to 85% male, the cohort had a mean age of around 56 years, ranging from about 20 to 80.

Notes on the study in general: With doses of 0.1 to 3.0 mg/kg, CD4+ and CD8+ blood T cells had undergone clonal expansion by week 6.

Sequencing used immunoSEQ multiplex PCR; TCRdb keeps in-frame clones, though not all of them. The data contain 95,000 to 100,000 clones, around 80% of them singletons. On this clone: The antigen remains unidentified.

Germline loops: CDR1 KGHSH, CDR2 LQKENI. The CDR3 totals 13 residues. V lost 0 bases and J 4 bases, leaving 7 bases between the germline ends. The chain recombines TRBV18 with TRBJ2-7, with no clear D. The source of this sequence is an adult with an advanced solid tumor such as melanoma, head and neck, liver or kidney cancer. Here the sequenced sample was CD4+ or CD8+ T cells sorted from blood, taken in a trial of the OX40 agonist ivuxolimab. The CDR3 region is CASSPPKIYEQYF. The CDR3 DNA is TGTGCCAGCTCACCACCGAAAATTTACGAGCAGTACTTC.